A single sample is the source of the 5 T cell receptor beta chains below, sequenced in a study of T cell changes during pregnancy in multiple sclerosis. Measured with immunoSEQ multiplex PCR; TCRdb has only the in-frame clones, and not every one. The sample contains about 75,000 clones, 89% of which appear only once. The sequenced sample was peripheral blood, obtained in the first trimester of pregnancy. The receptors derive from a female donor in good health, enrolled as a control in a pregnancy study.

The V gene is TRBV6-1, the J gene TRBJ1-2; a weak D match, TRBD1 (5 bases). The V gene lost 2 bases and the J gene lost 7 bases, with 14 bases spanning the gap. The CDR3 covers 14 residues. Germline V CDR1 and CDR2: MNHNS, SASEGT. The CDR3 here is CASSEPPGSSGYTF. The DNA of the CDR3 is TGTGCCAGCAGTGAACCCCCAGGGTCAAGTGGCTACACCTTC.

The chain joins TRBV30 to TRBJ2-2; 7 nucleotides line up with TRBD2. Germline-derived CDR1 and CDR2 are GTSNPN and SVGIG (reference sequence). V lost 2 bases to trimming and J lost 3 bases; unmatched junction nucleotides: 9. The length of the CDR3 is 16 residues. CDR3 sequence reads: CAWSRWLAEYTGELFF. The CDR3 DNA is TGTGCCTGGAGTCGCTGGCTAGCGGAGTACACCGGGGAGCTGTTTTTT.

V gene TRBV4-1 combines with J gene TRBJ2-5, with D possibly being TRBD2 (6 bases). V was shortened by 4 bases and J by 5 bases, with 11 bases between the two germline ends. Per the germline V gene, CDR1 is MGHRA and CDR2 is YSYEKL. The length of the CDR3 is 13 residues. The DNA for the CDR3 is TGCGCCAGCAGCCCGGAGGGGATCGAGACCCAGTACTTC. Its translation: CASSPEGIETQYF.

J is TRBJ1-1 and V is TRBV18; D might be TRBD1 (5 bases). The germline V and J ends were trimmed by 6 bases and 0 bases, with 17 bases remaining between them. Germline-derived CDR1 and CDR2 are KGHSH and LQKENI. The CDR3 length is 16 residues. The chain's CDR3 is CASSSGGVAVNTEAFF. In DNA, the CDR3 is TGTGCCAGCTCGTCCGGAGGGGTGGCGGTGAACACTGAAGCTTTCTTT.

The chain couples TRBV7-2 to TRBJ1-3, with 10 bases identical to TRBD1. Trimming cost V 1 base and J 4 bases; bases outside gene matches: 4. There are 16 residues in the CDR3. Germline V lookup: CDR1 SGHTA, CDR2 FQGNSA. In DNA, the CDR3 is TGTGCCAGCAGCTTAGTGACAGGGGGCGGAGGAAACACCATATATTTT. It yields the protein CASSLVTGGGGNTIYF.